This is a list of T cell receptor beta chains from one sample in a study of T cell responses to AZD1222 COVID-19 vaccine. Repertoires were generated with immunoSEQ multiplex PCR, while TCRdb's copy carries only in-frame clones and drops some. The sample includes 150,000 to 190,000 clones, 90% seen only once; the top ten take 1.5% to 2%. The sample consisted of peripheral blood, taken on day 0 of AZD1222 vaccination. The receptors originated from an adult in good health. Each CDR3 is given with its conserved first and last residue. A D gene is named only where the DNA matches it firmly. Only part of the rows carry a size: once, few, many, or a class if the clone is expanded.

v_call	d_call	clone_size	j_call	cdr3_aa	cdr3_nt
TRBV9	TRBD1	once	TRBJ1-1	CASSVGGTGLRTEAFF	TGTGCCAGCAGCGTAGGAGGGACAGGGTTGCGCACTGAAGCTTTCTTT
TRBV9	NA	NA	TRBJ1-1	CASSQGIGGRLNTEAFF	TGTGCCAGCAGCCAGGGGATCGGAGGACGATTGAACACTGAAGCTTTCTTT
TRBV2	NA	NA	TRBJ2-2	CASSDVLTVTGELFF	TGTGCCAGCAGTGACGTCCTGACCGTCACCGGGGAGCTGTTTTTT
TRBV24-1	TRBD2	NA	TRBJ2-1	CATSDSSGLDNEQFF	TGTGCCACCAGTGATTCTAGCGGGCTAGACAATGAGCAGTTCTTC
TRBV28	NA	NA	TRBJ1-6	CASRGRPNSPLHF	TGTGCCAGCAGGGGACGACCCAATTCACCCCTCCACTTT
TRBV7-2	NA	NA	TRBJ2-7	CASSLTSAGWGSYEQYF	TGTGCCAGCAGCTTAACGTCGGCCGGCTGGGGCTCCTACGAGCAGTACTTC
TRBV6-5	TRBD1	NA	TRBJ2-7	CASNVRTGTLYEQYF	TGTGCCAGCAATGTCCGGACAGGGACGCTCTACGAGCAGTACTTC
TRBV19	TRBD2	NA	TRBJ2-1	CASSIGLGGSLNEQFF	TGTGCCAGTAGTATTGGTTTGGGCGGGAGTTTGAATGAGCAGTTCTTC
TRBV7-2	TRBD2	NA	TRBJ2-1	CASSLAGTSGTYNEQFF	TGTGCCAGCAGCTTGGCCGGGACTAGCGGAACCTACAATGAGCAGTTCTTC
TRBV4-3	TRBD2	NA	TRBJ2-3	CASSQGLAGQADTQYF	TGCGCCAGCAGCCAAGGACTAGCGGGACAGGCAGATACGCAGTATTTT
TRBV5-1	NA	NA	TRBJ2-3	CASSLALAFTTDTQYF	TGCGCCAGCAGCTTGGCCCTAGCGTTCACCACAGATACGCAGTATTTT
TRBV28	NA	NA	TRBJ1-5	CASSSVVLSYQPQHF	TGTGCCAGCAGTTCCGTGGTCCTCTCCTATCAGCCCCAGCATTTT
TRBV11-3	TRBD2	NA	TRBJ2-3	CASSLGGGSVGTDTQYF	TGTGCCAGCAGCTTAGGCGGGGGTTCGGTAGGCACAGATACGCAGTATTTT
TRBV5-6	NA	NA	TRBJ1-1	CASSLLGHTEAFF	TGTGCCAGCAGCTTACTAGGGCACACTGAAGCTTTCTTT
TRBV12-2	NA	once	TRBJ2-7	CASRLFVSQDGSYEQYF	TGTGCAAGTCGCTTATTTGTCAGCCAGGACGGCTCCTACGAGCAGTACTTC
TRBV3-1/TRBV3-2	NA	NA	TRBJ1-1	CASRLAEMNTEAFF	TGTGCCAGCAGACTGGCGGAAATGAACACTGAAGCTTTCTTT
TRBV18	NA	few	TRBJ2-1	CASSPLSRGSYNEQFF	TGTGCCAGCTCACCGCTCTCCCGTGGCTCCTACAATGAGCAGTTCTTC
TRBV7-2	NA	NA	TRBJ1-5	CASGDSNQPQHF	TGTGCCAGCGGGGATAGCAATCAGCCCCAGCATTTT
TRBV28	NA	NA	TRBJ2-2	CASTYRDSLNTGELFF	TGTGCCAGCACCTACCGCGACAGTCTTAATACCGGGGAGCTGTTTTTT
TRBV7-2	TRBD2	NA	TRBJ2-5	CASSWGTSGRASQETQYF	TGTGCCAGCAGCTGGGGGACTAGCGGGAGAGCCTCTCAAGAGACCCAGTACTTC
TRBV19	TRBD2	NA	TRBJ2-3	CASSPASGADTQYF	TGTGCCAGTAGTCCAGCTAGCGGTGCAGATACGCAGTATTTT
TRBV28	TRBD1	NA	TRBJ1-4	CASRDGQDFAKWILVTNEKLFF	TGTGCCAGCAGGGACGGACAGGATTTCGCCAAGTGGATCCTGGTAACTAATGAAAAACTGTTTTTT
TRBV15	TRBD2	NA	TRBJ2-1	CATSRQLAGGPGNEQFF	TGTGCCACCAGCAGACAGTTAGCGGGAGGGCCGGGCAATGAGCAGTTCTTC
TRBV7-6	TRBD1	NA	TRBJ2-3	CASSIGTGRTDTQYF	TGTGCCAGCAGCATCGGGACAGGGAGGACAGATACGCAGTATTTT
TRBV7-3	TRBD1	NA	TRBJ1-1	CASSLTGGSSEAFF	TGTGCCAGCAGCTTGACAGGGGGCAGTTCTGAAGCTTTCTTT
TRBV4-2	NA	few	TRBJ2-1	CASSQDRLVNEQFF	TGTGCCAGCAGCCAAGACCGGCTAGTCAATGAGCAGTTCTTC
TRBV7-2	NA	NA	TRBJ2-2	CASSKKTGNTGELFF	TGTGCCAGCAGCAAAAAGACGGGAAACACCGGGGAGCTGTTTTTT
TRBV4-2	NA	NA	TRBJ2-7	CASSQDFGRQYF	TGTGCCAGCAGCCAAGATTTCGGTCGGCAGTACTTC
TRBV7-2	TRBD2	once	TRBJ2-5	CASSAHGTSVSPKETQYF	TGTGCCAGCAGTGCACACGGGACTAGCGTATCCCCAAAAGAGACCCAGTACTTC
TRBV29-1	NA	NA	TRBJ1-1	CSVEDGGYLNTEAFF	TGCAGCGTTGAAGATGGCGGGTACTTGAACACTGAAGCTTTCTTT
TRBV4-1	NA	NA	TRBJ1-5	CASSQGTSGYSNQPQHF	TGCGCCAGCAGCCAAGGAACGTCGGGATATAGCAATCAGCCCCAGCATTTT
TRBV5-4	NA	once	TRBJ2-1	CASSTLTHNEQFF	TGTGCCAGCAGCACCCTTACCCACAATGAGCAGTTCTTC
TRBV3-1/TRBV3-2	NA	once	TRBJ1-1	CASSQGNTEAFF	TGTGCCAGCAGCCAGGGGAACACTGAAGCTTTCTTT
TRBV10-3	NA	NA	TRBJ1-2	CAISESLQGDWYGYTF	TGTGCCATCAGTGAGTCACTGCAGGGCGATTGGTATGGCTACACCTTC
TRBV5-1	NA	NA	TRBJ1-1	CASSFWGGRTNTEAFF	TGCGCCAGCAGCTTTTGGGGGGGCAGGACGAACACTGAAGCTTTCTTT
TRBV15	NA	NA	TRBJ2-5	CATSRGNEDREETQYF	TGTGCCACCAGCAGAGGCAACGAGGACAGAGAAGAGACCCAGTACTTC
TRBV24-1	TRBD2	NA	TRBJ2-3	CATSGTSGSTDTQYF	TGTGCCACCAGTGGTACTAGCGGGAGTACAGATACGCAGTATTTT
TRBV5-1	TRBD2	NA	TRBJ2-5	CASSDIAGEGAETQYF	TGCGCCAGCAGCGACATAGCGGGAGAGGGCGCAGAGACCCAGTACTTC
TRBV2	NA	NA	TRBJ1-5	CASSDSGAANQPQHF	TGTGCCAGCAGTGACTCGGGGGCCGCCAATCAGCCCCAGCATTTT
TRBV13	TRBD1	NA	TRBJ1-1	CASSPGTGGYNTEAFF	TGTGCCAGCAGCCCAGGGACAGGGGGCTACAACACTGAAGCTTTCTTT
TRBV11-1	NA	NA	TRBJ2-7	CASSLGQGEQYF	TGTGCCAGCAGCTTAGGACAAGGCGAGCAGTACTTC
TRBV9	NA	once	TRBJ2-1	CASSPGYRNEQFF	TGTGCCAGCAGCCCTGGTTACAGGAATGAGCAGTTCTTC
TRBV7-3	NA	NA	TRBJ1-2	CASSLDGLIYTF	TGTGCCAGCAGCTTGGACGGGCTGATCTACACCTTC
TRBV7-9	NA	NA	TRBJ2-3	CASSLVGPGTDTQYF	TGTGCCAGCAGCTTAGTTGGGCCAGGCACAGATACGCAGTATTTT
TRBV11-2	TRBD1	NA	TRBJ1-1	CASSEYSGTARNTEAFF	TGTGCCAGCAGCGAGTACTCCGGGACAGCGAGGAACACTGAAGCTTTCTTT
TRBV11-2	TRBD2	NA	TRBJ2-5	CASSLGVAGASETQYF	TGTGCCAGCAGCTTAGGTGTAGCGGGAGCATCTGAGACCCAGTACTTC
TRBV27	NA	once	TRBJ1-6	CASSPRQDYNSPLHF	TGTGCCAGCAGTCCGCGACAGGATTATAATTCACCCCTCCACTTT
TRBV12-3/TRBV12-4	NA	NA	TRBJ1-5	CASMANQPQHF	TGTGCCAGCATGGCCAATCAGCCCCAGCATTTT